What follows describes a single T cell receptor (beta chain). In germline, CDR1 is KGHSH, CDR2 LQKENI. This CDR3 contains 14 residues. Trimming cost V 3 bases and J 4 bases; bases outside gene matches: 4. This sample was taken from a study of blood T cell repertoires in COVID-19. Study context: Sites in the United States, Italy and Spain provided acute and convalescent COVID-19 samples. T cells, B-cell-depleted T cells, or PBMCs provided the cDNA or gDNA that served as material.

As originally analysed: Amplified reference gene primers provided the basis for estimating nucleated cell counts. The data were produced by immunoSEQ multiplex PCR, yet TCRdb's version contains in-frame clones alone and is incomplete. D and trimming come from the DNA, and the V and J calls and clone size come from that table. The data hold about 160,000 clones, with about four fifths observed a single time. The receptor was derived from a man in his 70s who had recovered from COVID-19. Sequencing was carried out using peripheral blood. The chain recombines TRBV18 with TRBJ2-5, with 8 bases aligning to TRBD2. The CDR3 DNA reads TGTGCCAGCTCACCCCAGACTAGCGCAGAGACCCAGTACTTC. This gives the protein CASSPQTSAETQYF.